The clone carrying this TCR beta chain was seen a few times. Its target is not known. These data are taken from a study of blood T cells in healthy people across ages. Study-level points and caveats: Strong correlation was found linking TCR beta diversity to naive T cell percentage. PBMCs went unsorted, and a conclusive naive versus antigen-experienced comparison was therefore prevented.

Germline values: CDR1 ENHRY, CDR2 SYGVKD. Between the trimmed V and J ends, which lost 0 bases and 5 bases, there was a span of 6 bases. This CDR3 is 13 amino acids long. A second roughly 7 to 12 cycle PCR used barcoded and J-beta primers. Individual samples furnished no less than 3 million CDR3-containing paired-end reads apiece. MiXCR, run by TCRdb on the 5' RACE reads, gives a single entry per CDR3 protein. The sample includes 1.4 million to 1.5 million distinct CDR3 sequences, around 42% of them seen just once. Input material: blood. The chain uses TRBV10-3 and TRBJ2-3; D possibly uses TRBD1 or TRBD2 (5 bases each). The TCR sequence derives from a woman aged 18 to 35 in good health. This CDR3 reads CAISESRGDTQYF. As DNA, the CDR3 is TGTGCCATCAGTGAGTCGAGGGGAGATACGCAGTATTTT.